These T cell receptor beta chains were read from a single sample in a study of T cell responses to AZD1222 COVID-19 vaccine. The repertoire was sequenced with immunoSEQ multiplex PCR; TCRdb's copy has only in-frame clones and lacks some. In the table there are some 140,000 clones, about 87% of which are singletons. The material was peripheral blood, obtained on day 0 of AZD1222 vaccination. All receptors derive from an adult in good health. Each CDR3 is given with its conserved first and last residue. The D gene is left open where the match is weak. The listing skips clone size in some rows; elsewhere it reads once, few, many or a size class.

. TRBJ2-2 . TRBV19 CASSINGNTGELFF TGTGCCAGTAGTATAAATGGGAACACCGGGGAGCTGTTTTTT
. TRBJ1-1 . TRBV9 CASSVREGNTEAFF TGTGCCAGCAGCGTTCGTGAGGGAAACACTGAAGCTTTCTTT
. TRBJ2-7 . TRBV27 CASTKTGNYEQYF TGTGCCAGCACCAAGACTGGGAACTACGAGCAGTACTTC
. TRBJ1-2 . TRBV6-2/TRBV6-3 CASSYPLIPGYTF TGTGCCAGCAGTTACCCCCTCATCCCTGGCTACACCTTC
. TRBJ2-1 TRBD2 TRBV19 CASSADTQAGDEQFF TGTGCCAGTAGTGCCGACACTCAAGCGGGAGATGAGCAGTTCTTC
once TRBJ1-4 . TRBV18 CASSPGHNEKLFF TGTGCCAGCTCACCGGGGCATAATGAAAAACTGTTTTTT
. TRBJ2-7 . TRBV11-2 CASSLGLVGYEQYF TGTGCCAGCAGCTTAGGTTTGGTCGGCTACGAGCAGTACTTC
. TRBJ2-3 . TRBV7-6 CASKDLFDPFSDTQYF TGTGCCAGCAAAGACCTCTTCGACCCCTTTTCAGATACGCAGTATTTT
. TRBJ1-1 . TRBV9 CASSVSSGREVTEAFF TGTGCCAGCAGCGTATCCTCCGGCAGGGAGGTGACTGAAGCTTTCTTT
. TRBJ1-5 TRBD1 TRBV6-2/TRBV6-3 CASSYGTASNQPQHF TGTGCCAGCAGTTACGGGACAGCGAGCAATCAGCCCCAGCATTTT
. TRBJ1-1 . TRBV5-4 CASSLDSLNTEAFF TGTGCCAGCAGCTTGGACAGCCTGAACACTGAAGCTTTCTTT
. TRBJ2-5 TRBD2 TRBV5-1 CASSLTSGRQETQYF TGCGCCAGCAGCTTGACTAGCGGGCGCCAAGAGACCCAGTACTTC
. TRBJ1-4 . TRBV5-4 CASSEGSGNEKLFF TGTGCCAGCAGCGAGGGATCGGGAAATGAAAAACTGTTTTTT
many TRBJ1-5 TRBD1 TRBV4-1 CARELRAGTGGCQPQHF TGCGCCAGGGAACTGCGGGCCGGGACAGGGGGCTGTCAGCCCCAGCATTTT
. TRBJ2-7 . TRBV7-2 CASSLTVDVYEQYF TGTGCCAGCAGCCTAACCGTGGACGTCTACGAGCAGTACTTC
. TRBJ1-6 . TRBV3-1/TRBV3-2 CASSQGAGAPLHF TGTGCCAGCAGCCAAGGGGCAGGGGCCCCCCTCCACTTT
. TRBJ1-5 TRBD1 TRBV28 CASSFQGALQPQHF TGTGCCAGCAGTTTTCAGGGGGCCCTTCAGCCCCAGCATTTT
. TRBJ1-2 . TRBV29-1 CSVGSSNYGYTF TGCAGCGTTGGCAGCTCTAACTATGGCTACACCTTC
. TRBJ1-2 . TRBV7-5 CARNRYQGVQTNYGYTF TGTGCCAGAAATAGGTACCAGGGGGTCCAGACTAACTATGGCTACACCTTC
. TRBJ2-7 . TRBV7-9 CASSLARTGYEQYF TGTGCCAGCAGCCTAGCGAGAACAGGCTACGAGCAGTACTTC
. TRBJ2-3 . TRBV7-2 CASSLRAGPDTQYF TGTGCCAGCAGCTTACGCGCGGGGCCAGATACGCAGTATTTT
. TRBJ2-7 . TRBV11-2 CASSLGRQRIEQYF TGTGCCAGCAGCTTAGGGCGTCAGCGCATTGAGCAGTACTTC
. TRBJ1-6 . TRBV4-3 CASSPFGFRALNSPLHF TGCGCCAGCAGCCCATTCGGTTTTAGGGCGCTCAATTCACCCCTCCACTTT
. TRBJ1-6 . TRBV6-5 CASSYLGDSPLHF TGTGCCAGCAGTTACCTAGGGGATTCACCCCTCCACTTT
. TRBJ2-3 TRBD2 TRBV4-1 CASSQNYGTSPDTQYF TGCGCCAGCAGCCAAAATTACGGGACTAGCCCAGATACGCAGTATTTT
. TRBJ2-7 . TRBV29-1 CSVEAPGSYEQYF TGCAGCGTTGAAGCTCCAGGATCCTACGAGCAGTACTTC
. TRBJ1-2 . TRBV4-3 CASSQELGSYGYTF TGCGCCAGCAGCCAAGAACTGGGTAGCTATGGCTACACCTTC
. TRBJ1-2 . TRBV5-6 CASSLGGATYGYTF TGTGCCAGCAGCTTGGGGGGTGCAACGTATGGCTACACCTTC
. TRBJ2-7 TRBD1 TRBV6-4 CASSEKGTGAYEQYF TGTGCCAGCAGTGAGAAAGGGACAGGGGCCTACGAGCAGTACTTC
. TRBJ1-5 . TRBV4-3 CASSQDLQGTQPQHF TGCGCCAGCAGCCAAGATCTACAGGGTACCCAGCCCCAGCATTTT
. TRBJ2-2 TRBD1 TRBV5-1 CASSRRGQGMGTGELFF TGCGCCAGCAGCCGGAGGGGACAGGGTATGGGCACCGGGGAGCTGTTTTTT
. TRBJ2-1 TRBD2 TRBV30 CAWSVGLGPLNEQFF TGTGCCTGGAGTGTGGGACTAGGCCCCCTCAATGAGCAGTTCTTC
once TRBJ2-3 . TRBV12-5 CASVLSGRSTDTQYF TGTGCTAGTGTCTTATCGGGGCGTAGTACAGATACGCAGTATTTT
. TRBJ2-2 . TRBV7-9 CASSLGGRRNTGELFF TGTGCCAGCAGCTTAGGAGGGAGGCGGAACACCGGGGAGCTGTTTTTT
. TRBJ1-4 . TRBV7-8 CASSPLGQRKDEKLFF TGTGCCAGCAGCCCCCTGGGCCAACGCAAGGATGAAAAACTGTTTTTT
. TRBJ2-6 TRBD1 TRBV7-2 CASSLRGPGANVLTF TGTGCCAGCAGCTTAAGGGGGCCTGGGGCCAACGTCCTGACTTTC
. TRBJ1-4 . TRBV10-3 CAISGGPNEELFF TGTGCCATCAGTGGGGGACCGAATGAGGAACTGTTTTTT
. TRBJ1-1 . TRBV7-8 CASSFTPDSLNTEAFF TGTGCCAGCAGCTTTACCCCGGACAGCCTGAACACTGAAGCTTTCTTT
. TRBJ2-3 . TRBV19 CASSIDSRGWTDTQYF TGTGCCAGTAGTATAGATAGTAGGGGTTGGACAGATACGCAGTATTTT
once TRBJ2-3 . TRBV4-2 CASSQSPMGSVSTDTQYF TGTGCCAGCAGCCAATCTCCCATGGGGAGCGTTAGCACAGATACGCAGTATTTT
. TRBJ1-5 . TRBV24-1 CATRGGRYQPQHF TGTGCCACCAGAGGAGGAAGGTATCAGCCCCAGCATTTT
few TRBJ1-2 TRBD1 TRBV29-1 CSVPTGNLQGAYGYTF TGCAGCGTGCCTACTGGAAACCTCCAGGGGGCGTATGGCTACACCTTC
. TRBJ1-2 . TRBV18 CASSPTTATNYGYTF TGTGCCAGCTCACCCACGACAGCCACTAACTATGGCTACACCTTC
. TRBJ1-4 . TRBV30 CAWSDGPRGNEKLFF TGTGCCTGGAGCGACGGGCCCCGGGGTAATGAAAAACTGTTTTTT
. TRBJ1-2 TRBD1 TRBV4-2 CASSQVSGQGPYGYTF TGTGCCAGCAGCCAAGTATCGGGACAGGGACCGTATGGCTACACCTTC
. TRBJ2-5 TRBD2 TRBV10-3 CAISHGSFSGGQETQYF TGTGCCATCAGTCACGGCTCGTTTAGCGGGGGGCAGGAGACCCAGTACTTC
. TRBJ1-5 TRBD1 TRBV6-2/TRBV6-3 CASSYAATGTGGPSNQPQHF TGTGCCAGCAGTTACGCGGCAACCGGGACAGGGGGTCCTAGCAATCAGCCCCAGCATTTT
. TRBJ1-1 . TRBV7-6 CASSAPTAPGTEAFF TGTGCCAGCAGCGCCCCGACAGCCCCGGGCACTGAAGCTTTCTTT
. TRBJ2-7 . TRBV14 CASSPLQDLYEQYF TGTGCCAGCAGCCCCCTACAGGACCTCTACGAGCAGTACTTC
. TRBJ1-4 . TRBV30 CAWNGGTNEKLFF TGTGCCTGGAACGGGGGAACTAATGAAAAACTGTTTTTT
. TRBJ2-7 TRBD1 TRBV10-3 CAISRQGPTYEQYF TGTGCCATCAGTCGACAGGGGCCGACCTACGAGCAGTACTTC
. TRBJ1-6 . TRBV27 CASRGSYNSPLHF TGTGCCAGCAGGGGATCCTATAATTCACCCCTCCACTTT
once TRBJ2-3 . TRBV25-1 CASSVRSGWDTDTQYF TGTGCCAGCAGTGTAAGGTCGGGATGGGACACAGATACGCAGTATTTT
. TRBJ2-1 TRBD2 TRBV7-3 CASSIRGLSYNEQFF TGTGCCAGCAGCATCCGGGGACTATCCTACAATGAGCAGTTCTTC
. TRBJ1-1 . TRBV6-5 CASKRTGFDTEAFF TGTGCCAGCAAAAGAACAGGGTTTGACACTGAAGCTTTCTTT